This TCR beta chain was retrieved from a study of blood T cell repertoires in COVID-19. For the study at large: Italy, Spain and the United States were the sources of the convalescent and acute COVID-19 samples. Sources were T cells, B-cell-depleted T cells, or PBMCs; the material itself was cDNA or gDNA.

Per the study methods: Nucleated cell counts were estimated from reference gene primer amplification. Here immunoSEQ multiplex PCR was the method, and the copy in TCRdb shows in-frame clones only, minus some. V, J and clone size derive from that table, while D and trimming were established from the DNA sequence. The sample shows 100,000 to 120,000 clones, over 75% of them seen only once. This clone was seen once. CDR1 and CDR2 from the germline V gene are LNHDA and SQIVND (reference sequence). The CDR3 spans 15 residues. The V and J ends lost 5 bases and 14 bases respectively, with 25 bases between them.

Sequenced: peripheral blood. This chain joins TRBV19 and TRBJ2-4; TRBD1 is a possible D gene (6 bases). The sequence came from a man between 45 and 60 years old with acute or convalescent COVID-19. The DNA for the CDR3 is TGTGCCAGTAGTGCTCAGACAGGCACGCCAGCTAACAAGTACTTC. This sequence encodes CASSAQTGTPANKYF.